These T cell receptor beta chains were read from a single sample in a study of early T cells in non-severe SARS-CoV-2 infection. In TCRdb, the 5' RACE reads were re-called with MiXCR into one record per CDR3 protein. The table includes tens of thousands of distinct CDR3 sequences, 13% to 15% detected once. This sample comprised whole blood, obtained at baseline. These receptors were taken from an adult who was a healthcare worker with PCR-confirmed SARS-CoV-2 infection or an uninfected control (not recorded which). The CDR3 runs from the conserved cysteine through the conserved F or W. A D gene is named only where the DNA matches it firmly. Not every row has a clone size; where given, it reads once, few, many or a size class.

D gene: NA
clone size: NA
V gene: TRBV4-1
J gene: TRBJ1-2
CDR3 DNA: TGCGCCAGCAGGCTTCCCGGGACTGGGAAGGACTACACCTTC
CDR3 protein: CASRLPGTGKDYTF

D gene: NA
clone size: NA
V gene: TRBV25-1
J gene: TRBJ2-3
CDR3 DNA: TGTGCCAGCAGTGGGGCGGAGACGCAGTATTTT
CDR3 protein: CASSGAETQYF

D gene: NA
clone size: NA
V gene: TRBV4-1
J gene: TRBJ1-2
CDR3 DNA: TGCGCCAGCAGCCAAGATGTAAGGGACACAACTAACTATGGCTACACCTTC
CDR3 protein: CASSQDVRDTTNYGYTF

D gene: NA
clone size: NA
V gene: TRBV3-1
J gene: TRBJ1-1
CDR3 DNA: TGTGCCAGCAGCCAGGGGATGGGCACTGAAGCTTTCTTT
CDR3 protein: CASSQGMGTEAFF

D gene: NA
clone size: NA
V gene: TRBV4-1
J gene: TRBJ2-4
CDR3 DNA: TGCGCCAGCAGCCAAGATGACAGCCCCGCCAAAAACATTCAGTACTTC
CDR3 protein: CASSQDDSPAKNIQYF

D gene: TRBD2
clone size: few
V gene: TRBV5-6
J gene: TRBJ2-3
CDR3 DNA: TGTGCCAGCAGCTTGTTGCAGGGGCGGGAGGGCACAGATACGCAGTATTTT
CDR3 protein: CASSLLQGREGTDTQYF

D gene: NA
clone size: few
V gene: TRBV20-1
J gene: TRBJ1-5
CDR3 DNA: TGCAGTGCTAGCGAAACGACAGTCATGGGGCCCCAGCATTTT
CDR3 protein: CSASETTVMGPQHF

D gene: NA
clone size: many
V gene: TRBV29-1
J gene: TRBJ1-1
CDR3 DNA: TGCAGCGTCCCGGCCCTTCAGATGAACACTGAAGCTTTCTTT
CDR3 protein: CSVPALQMNTEAFF

D gene: NA
clone size: many
V gene: TRBV5-4
J gene: TRBJ1-5
CDR3 DNA: TGTGCCAGCAGCTTGTCGGATAGGGCCAGCAATCAGCCCCAGCATTTT
CDR3 protein: CASSLSDRASNQPQHF

D gene: TRBD2
clone size: few
V gene: TRBV12-5
J gene: TRBJ2-3
CDR3 DNA: TGTGCTAGTGGCCTAGCGGCAACAGATACGCAGTATTTT
CDR3 protein: CASGLAATDTQYF

D gene: TRBD2
clone size: few
V gene: TRBV20-1
J gene: TRBJ2-3
CDR3 DNA: TGCAGTGCCCCGCCCCTAGCGGGAGGGGCAGATACGCAGTATTTT
CDR3 protein: CSAPPLAGGADTQYF

D gene: NA
clone size: few
V gene: TRBV29-1
J gene: TRBJ2-5
CDR3 DNA: TGCAGCGTTGAAGGAGGTGGGCTGGAGACCCAGTACTTC
CDR3 protein: CSVEGGGLETQYF

D gene: NA
clone size: NA
V gene: TRBV13
J gene: TRBJ2-2
CDR3 DNA: TGTGCCAGCAGCTCCCCGACCGGGGAGCTGTTTTTT
CDR3 protein: CASSSPTGELFF

D gene: NA
clone size: many
V gene: TRBV5-1
J gene: TRBJ2-3
CDR3 DNA: TGCGCCAGCAGCTCCCAAAGGGCGCGCACAGATACGCAGTATTTT
CDR3 protein: CASSSQRARTDTQYF

D gene: NA
clone size: few
V gene: TRBV7-9
J gene: TRBJ2-7
CDR3 DNA: TGTGCCAGCAGCTTAGCTTCGGTCGGGAGTGACGAGCAGTACTTC
CDR3 protein: CASSLASVGSDEQYF

D gene: TRBD1
clone size: many
V gene: TRBV7-6
J gene: TRBJ2-1
CDR3 DNA: TGTGCCAGCAGCTCGCACCTGGACAGGTCCTACAATGAGCAGTTCTTC
CDR3 protein: CASSSHLDRSYNEQFF

D gene: TRBD2
clone size: few
V gene: TRBV20-1
J gene: TRBJ2-1
CDR3 DNA: TGCAGTGCTAGAATTCTAGCGGGGGCCAATGAGCAGTTCTTC
CDR3 protein: CSARILAGANEQFF

D gene: NA
clone size: many
V gene: TRBV4-1
J gene: TRBJ2-1
CDR3 DNA: TGCGCCAGCAGCCAAGATCTATACAGCCACGTGGGCAATGAGCAGTTCTTC
CDR3 protein: CASSQDLYSHVGNEQFF

D gene: TRBD2
clone size: NA
V gene: TRBV18
J gene: TRBJ2-7
CDR3 DNA: TGTGCCAGCTCACCGACTAGCGACTCCTACGAGCAGTACTTC
CDR3 protein: CASSPTSDSYEQYF

D gene: TRBD2
clone size: NA
V gene: TRBV6-4
J gene: TRBJ2-3
CDR3 DNA: TGTGCCAGCAGTGACTCACCGGGAGGGCCGGCAGATACGCAGTATTTT
CDR3 protein: CASSDSPGGPADTQYF

D gene: NA
clone size: NA
V gene: TRBV20-1
J gene: TRBJ2-1
CDR3 DNA: TGCAGTGCTAGAGATAACGGACGTTACAATGAGCAGTTCTTC
CDR3 protein: CSARDNGRYNEQFF

D gene: NA
clone size: many
V gene: TRBV3-1
J gene: TRBJ2-7
CDR3 DNA: TGTGCCAGCAGCCAAGATGGGCGTTTCTCCTACGAGCAGTACTTC
CDR3 protein: CASSQDGRFSYEQYF

D gene: TRBD2
clone size: NA
V gene: TRBV2
J gene: TRBJ2-1
CDR3 DNA: TGTGCCAGCAGGGGACTAGCGGTCTACAATGAGCAGTTCTTC
CDR3 protein: CASRGLAVYNEQFF

D gene: TRBD1
clone size: NA
V gene: TRBV7-8
J gene: TRBJ1-2
CDR3 DNA: TGTGCCAGCAGCCTGCTACAGGGGAGAGGTGGCTACACCTTC
CDR3 protein: CASSLLQGRGGYTF

D gene: NA
clone size: few
V gene: TRBV6-6
J gene: TRBJ2-1
CDR3 DNA: TGTGCCAGCAGTTACTGGGCAGGAGAGCAGTTCTTC
CDR3 protein: CASSYWAGEQFF

D gene: NA
clone size: few
V gene: TRBV7-6
J gene: TRBJ2-1
CDR3 DNA: TGTGCCAGCAGCTTAGGCCCGGTGGACAATGAGCAGTTCTTC
CDR3 protein: CASSLGPVDNEQFF

D gene: NA
clone size: many
V gene: TRBV7-2
J gene: TRBJ2-6
CDR3 DNA: TGTGCCAGCAGCCCCCCCTGGGCAGCTGTTGGGGCCAACGTCCTGACTTTC
CDR3 protein: CASSPPWAAVGANVLTF

D gene: TRBD2
clone size: NA
V gene: TRBV11-2
J gene: TRBJ2-3
CDR3 DNA: TGTGCCAGCCGAGCCCAAGCGGGAGTTTACACAGATACGCAGTATTTT
CDR3 protein: CASRAQAGVYTDTQYF

D gene: NA
clone size: NA
V gene: TRBV7-6
J gene: TRBJ2-7
CDR3 DNA: TGTGCCAGCAGCCCGACAGGACTTAGTGCCTACGAGCAGTACTTC
CDR3 protein: CASSPTGLSAYEQYF

D gene: NA
clone size: NA
V gene: TRBV7-2
J gene: TRBJ2-7
CDR3 DNA: TGTGCCAGCACCTTAAGTCGGTCCCGTGATAATGAGCAGTACTTC
CDR3 protein: CASTLSRSRDNEQYF

D gene: NA
clone size: many
V gene: TRBV12-3/TRBV12-4
J gene: TRBJ2-4
CDR3 DNA: TGTGCCAGCAGTTCCCGGGGGAAAAACATTCAGTACTTC
CDR3 protein: CASSSRGKNIQYF

D gene: NA
clone size: few
V gene: TRBV11-1
J gene: TRBJ1-5
CDR3 DNA: TGTGCCAGCAGCGAGAGAGTAAATCAGCCCCAGCATTTT
CDR3 protein: CASSERVNQPQHF

D gene: NA
clone size: NA
V gene: TRBV6-1
J gene: TRBJ2-7
CDR3 DNA: TGTGCCAGCAGTGAGCGGGGAACGGTCCCCAACGAGCAGTACTTC
CDR3 protein: CASSERGTVPNEQYF

D gene: NA
clone size: NA
V gene: TRBV6-1
J gene: TRBJ2-1
CDR3 DNA: TGTGCCAGCAGTCTCCTGAGTGAGCAGTTCTTC
CDR3 protein: CASSLLSEQFF

D gene: NA
clone size: NA
V gene: TRBV18
J gene: TRBJ1-1
CDR3 DNA: TGTGCCAGCTCACCATTGGTTGGGCAGATGAACACTGAAGCTTTCTTT
CDR3 protein: CASSPLVGQMNTEAFF

D gene: NA
clone size: many
V gene: TRBV30
J gene: TRBJ2-3
CDR3 DNA: TGTGCCTGGAGTGTAGGGGTTGCAGATACGCAGTATTTT
CDR3 protein: CAWSVGVADTQYF

D gene: NA
clone size: NA
V gene: TRBV7-2
J gene: TRBJ2-3
CDR3 DNA: TGTGCCAGCAGCTTACTAGCCGCACAAATTACCTTTTTT
CDR3 protein: CASSLLAAQITFF

D gene: TRBD2
clone size: many
V gene: TRBV2
J gene: TRBJ2-3
CDR3 DNA: TGTGCCAGCACGCTTAGCGGGAGAAGCACAGATACGCAGTATTTT
CDR3 protein: CASTLSGRSTDTQYF

D gene: NA
clone size: many
V gene: TRBV27
J gene: TRBJ1-2
CDR3 DNA: TGTGCCAGCAGTTTGAGGGGGAAGGCCTATGGCTACACCTTC
CDR3 protein: CASSLRGKAYGYTF

D gene: NA
clone size: many
V gene: TRBV19
J gene: TRBJ2-5
CDR3 DNA: TGTGCCAGTAGTGAAGTTGGAGAGACCCAGTACTTC
CDR3 protein: CASSEVGETQYF

D gene: TRBD2
clone size: few
V gene: TRBV14
J gene: TRBJ2-7
CDR3 DNA: TGTGCAAGACAGCCCGAGGGGGGACTAGCTCTCTACGAGCAGTACTTC
CDR3 protein: CARQPEGGLALYEQYF

D gene: TRBD2
clone size: few
V gene: TRBV2
J gene: TRBJ2-3
CDR3 DNA: TGTGCCAGCAGGGGCCTTAGCGGGAGAGCAGATACGCAGTATTTT
CDR3 protein: CASRGLSGRADTQYF

D gene: TRBD2
clone size: NA
V gene: TRBV4-2
J gene: TRBJ2-3
CDR3 DNA: TGTGCCAGCAGCCCAGTCGGGAGCGGGAGGGCCGGTGGAGATACGCAGTATTTT
CDR3 protein: CASSPVGSGRAGGDTQYF

D gene: NA
clone size: many
V gene: TRBV18
J gene: TRBJ2-1
CDR3 DNA: TGTGCCAGCTCACCACAGGATGGCCCGGGAAATGAGCAGTTCTTC
CDR3 protein: CASSPQDGPGNEQFF

D gene: NA
clone size: few
V gene: TRBV28
J gene: TRBJ1-1
CDR3 DNA: TGTGCCAGCAGAGGTACCCTGAACACTGAAGCTTTCTTT
CDR3 protein: CASRGTLNTEAFF

D gene: NA
clone size: many
V gene: TRBV5-1
J gene: TRBJ1-1
CDR3 DNA: TGCGCCAGCAGCTCCCAGGGGAACACTGAAGCTTTCTTT
CDR3 protein: CASSSQGNTEAFF

D gene: TRBD2
clone size: NA
V gene: TRBV5-1
J gene: TRBJ2-7
CDR3 DNA: TGCGCCAGCATGCTTCAGGCGGGAGTCCCCCACGAGCAGTACTTC
CDR3 protein: CASMLQAGVPHEQYF

D gene: NA
clone size: few
V gene: TRBV29-1
J gene: TRBJ1-1
CDR3 DNA: TGCAGCGTGGGGAGCGGGTCCTCCGGGTCTGGTTTTGGAGCTTTCTTT
CDR3 protein: CSVGSGSSGSGFGAFF

D gene: TRBD2
clone size: few
V gene: TRBV2
J gene: TRBJ2-3
CDR3 DNA: TGTGCCAGCAGTGGGGCTAGCGGCTCCACAGATACGCAGTATTTT
CDR3 protein: CASSGASGSTDTQYF

D gene: TRBD1
clone size: few
V gene: TRBV5-4
J gene: TRBJ2-7
CDR3 DNA: TGTGCCAGCAGCCTTTCCGGGACAGGGACCTACGAGCAGTACTTC
CDR3 protein: CASSLSGTGTYEQYF

D gene: NA
clone size: few
V gene: TRBV7-3
J gene: TRBJ1-1
CDR3 DNA: TGTGCCAGCAGCTTAGTGGGGTCCAACACTGAAGCTTTCTTT
CDR3 protein: CASSLVGSNTEAFF

D gene: NA
clone size: many
V gene: TRBV2
J gene: TRBJ1-5
CDR3 DNA: TGTGCCAGCAGTGTGGGGCAGGGAGGTCAGCCCCAGCATTTT
CDR3 protein: CASSVGQGGQPQHF